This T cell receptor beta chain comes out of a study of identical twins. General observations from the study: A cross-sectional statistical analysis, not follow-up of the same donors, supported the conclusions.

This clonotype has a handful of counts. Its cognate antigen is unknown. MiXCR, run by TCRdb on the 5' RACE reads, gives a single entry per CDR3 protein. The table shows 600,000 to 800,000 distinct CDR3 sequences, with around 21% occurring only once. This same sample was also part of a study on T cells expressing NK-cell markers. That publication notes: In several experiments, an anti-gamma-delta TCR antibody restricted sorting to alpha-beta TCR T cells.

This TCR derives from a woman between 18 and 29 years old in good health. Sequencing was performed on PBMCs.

Here the CDR3 DNA reads TGTGCCAGCAGCGAGCGGGGAACTAGTGAGTTCTTC. Encoded protein: CASSERGTSEFF. V gene TRBV12-3 or TRBV12-4 combines with J gene TRBJ2-1; 7 bases line up with TRBD2. The CDR3 consists of 12 residues. Trimming cost V 6 bases and J 14 bases; bases outside gene matches: 10.